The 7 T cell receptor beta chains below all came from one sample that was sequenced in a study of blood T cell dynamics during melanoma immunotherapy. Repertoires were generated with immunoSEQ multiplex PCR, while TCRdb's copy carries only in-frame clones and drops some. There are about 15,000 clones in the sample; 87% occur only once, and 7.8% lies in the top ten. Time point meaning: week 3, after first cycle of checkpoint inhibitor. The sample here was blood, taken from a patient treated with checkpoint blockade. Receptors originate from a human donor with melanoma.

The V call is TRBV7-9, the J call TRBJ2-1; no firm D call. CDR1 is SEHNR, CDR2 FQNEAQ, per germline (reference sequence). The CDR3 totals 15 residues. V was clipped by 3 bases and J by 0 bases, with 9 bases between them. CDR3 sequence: CASSFRVGSYNEQFF. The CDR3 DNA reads TGTGCCAGCAGCTTTCGCGTGGGCTCCTACAATGAGCAGTTCTTC.

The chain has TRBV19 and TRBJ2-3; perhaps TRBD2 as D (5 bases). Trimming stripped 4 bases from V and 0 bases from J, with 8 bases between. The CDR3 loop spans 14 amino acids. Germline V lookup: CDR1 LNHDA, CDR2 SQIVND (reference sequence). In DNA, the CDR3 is TGTGCCAGTAGTAGGACTGCTAGCACAGATACGCAGTATTTT. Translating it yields CASSRTASTDTQYF.

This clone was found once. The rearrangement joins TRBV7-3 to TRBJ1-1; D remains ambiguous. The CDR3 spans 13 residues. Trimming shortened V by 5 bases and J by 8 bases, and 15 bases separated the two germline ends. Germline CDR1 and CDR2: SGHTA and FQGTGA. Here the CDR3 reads CASSPQTDGEAFF. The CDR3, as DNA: TGTGCCAGCAGCCCCCAGACCGATGGGGAAGCTTTCTTT.

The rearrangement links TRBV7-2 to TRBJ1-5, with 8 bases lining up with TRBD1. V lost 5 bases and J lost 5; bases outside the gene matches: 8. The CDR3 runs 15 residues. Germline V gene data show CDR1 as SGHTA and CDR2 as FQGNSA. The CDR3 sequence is CASSRDRRGDQPQHF. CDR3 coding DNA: TGTGCCAGCAGCCGGGACAGGAGGGGGGATCAGCCCCAGCATTTT.

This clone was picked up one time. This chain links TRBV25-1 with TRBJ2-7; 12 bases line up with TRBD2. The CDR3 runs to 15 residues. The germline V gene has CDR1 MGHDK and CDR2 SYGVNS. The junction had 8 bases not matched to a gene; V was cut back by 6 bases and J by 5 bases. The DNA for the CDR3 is TGTGCCAGCAGCGGGGGACTAGCGGGTGGGGACGAGCAGTACTTC. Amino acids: CASSGGLAGGDEQYF.

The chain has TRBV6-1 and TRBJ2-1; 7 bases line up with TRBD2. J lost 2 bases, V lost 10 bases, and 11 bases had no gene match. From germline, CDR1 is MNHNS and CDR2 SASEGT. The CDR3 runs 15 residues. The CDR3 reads CATLRLASTYNEQFF. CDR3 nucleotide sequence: TGTGCCACCCTCAGACTAGCCTCGACCTACAATGAGCAGTTCTTC.

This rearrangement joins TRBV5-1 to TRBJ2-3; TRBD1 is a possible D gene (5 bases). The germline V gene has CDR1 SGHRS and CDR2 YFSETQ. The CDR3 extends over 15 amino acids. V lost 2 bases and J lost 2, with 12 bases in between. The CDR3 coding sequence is TGCGCCAGCAGCTTTAACGACAGACTCACAGATACGCAGTATTTT. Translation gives CASSFNDRLTDTQYF.